This entry features one T cell receptor (beta chain) sequence. Its antigen is as yet unknown. J lost 14 bases, V lost 2 bases, and 7 bases had no gene match. The CDR3 totals 14 residues. Germline CDR1 and CDR2: KGHSH and LQKENI. All participants with HIV were treated in the United States. The source of the sample is a study of long-term antiretroviral therapy in people with HIV. Researchers report immunoSEQ v3.0 was run at survey level. Method: immunoSEQ multiplex PCR; TCRdb's copy keeps in-frame clones and lacks some. The table shows tens of thousands of clones, with 90% to 95% occurring only once. Whole-study results and caveats: With ART, diversity went up but was still lower than in transplant donor controls. HIV repertoires spanned narrower CDR3 length ranges than controls.

The TCR was taken from a man in his thirties or forties with HIV. The chain recombines TRBV18 with TRBJ1-6; 9 nucleotides match TRBD1. Here the sequenced sample was unsorted PBMCs, taken about 6.6 years after starting antiretroviral therapy. The CDR3: CASSPGGQGLSLHF. CDR3 sequence (DNA): TGTGCCAGCTCACCAGGGGGACAGGGATTATCCCTCCACTTT.